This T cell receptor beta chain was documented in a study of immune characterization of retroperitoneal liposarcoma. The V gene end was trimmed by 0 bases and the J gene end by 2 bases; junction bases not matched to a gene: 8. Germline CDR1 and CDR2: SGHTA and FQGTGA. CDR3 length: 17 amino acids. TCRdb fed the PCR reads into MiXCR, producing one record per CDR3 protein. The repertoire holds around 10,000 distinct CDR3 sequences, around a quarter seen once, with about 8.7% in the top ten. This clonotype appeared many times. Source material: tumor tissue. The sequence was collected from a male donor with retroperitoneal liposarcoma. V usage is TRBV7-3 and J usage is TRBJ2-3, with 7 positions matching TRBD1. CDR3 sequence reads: CASSLTGTAKLTDTQYF. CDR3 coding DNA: TGTGCCAGCAGCTTAACGGGGACAGCTAAGCTCACAGATACGCAGTATTTT.